This TCR beta chain appears in the sequencing data of a study of blood T cells in healthy people across ages. The CDR3 is 14 amino acids. The V and J ends lost 3 bases and 3 bases respectively, with 14 bases between them. Germline CDR1 DFQATT, CDR2 SNEGSKA (reference sequence). With a J-beta primer mix and a sample-barcoded 5' primer, a second PCR ran about 7 to 11 cycles. One entry per CDR3 protein results from TCRdb running MiXCR on the 5' RACE reads. Here the sample spans approximately 800,000 distinct CDR3 sequences, around 68% being singletons. Study-wide results and caveats: Both higher diversity and more naive CD4+ cells marked long-lived donors when set against aged donors.

Healthy Caucasian individuals from Russia aged roughly 6 to 90 served as donors. As for this clonotype: What it recognizes is unknown.

Sequences were obtained from blood. The clonotype originates from a man aged 25-45 years in good health. J is TRBJ1-1 and V is TRBV20-1; D possibly corresponds to TRBD1 (5 bases). In DNA form, the CDR3 reads TGCAGTGCTAGTCGGGCTGGGGGGTACACTGAAGCTTTCTTT. Protein sequence: CSASRAGGYTEAFF.